This T cell receptor (beta chain) comes out of a study of blood T cell repertoires in COVID-19. Turning to the study itself: In each case, the material was cDNA or gDNA derived from T cells, B-cell-depleted T cells, or PBMCs.

Only in-frame clones appear in the TCRdb table, and some are missing; sequencing was by immunoSEQ multiplex PCR. The data show 200,000 to 250,000 clones, under 90% seen once. CDR1 and CDR2 (germline): MNHNS, SASEGT. The CDR3 has 15 amino acids. V shed 3 bases, J shed 2 bases, and the junction held 4 bases outside the gene matches. This chain joins TRBV6-1 and TRBJ2-3; TRBD1 matches 8 bases. Material: PBMCs or T cells enriched from blood (not recorded which). The sequence derives from a man aged 60-69 years who had recovered from COVID-19. The DNA for the CDR3 is TGTGCCAGCAGTGACCGGGACAGGCTCACAGATACGCAGTATTTT. Translated, it gives CASSDRDRLTDTQYF.